This T cell receptor (beta chain) was documented in a study of cytomegalovirus exposure and HLA in healthy donors. Notes on this clone: Its antigen is as yet unknown.

Losses at the gene ends were 0 bases for V and 0 bases for J; bases not matched to a gene: 8. This CDR3 spans 19 amino acids. Germline V gene data show CDR1 as MNHEY and CDR2 as SMNVEV (reference sequence). Use of 60 Vbeta and 13 Jbeta primers characterized the PCR. Clones were read by immunoSEQ multiplex PCR, and TCRdb kept only the in-frame ones, dropping some. The sample shows roughly 92,000 clones, approximately 80% of them seen only once. Study-wide points: Later analysis showed most CMV-associated TCR beta chains appearing HLA-restricted.

The source of this sequence is a man aged 50 to 59 in good health and CMV-seropositive. Specimen: PBMCs. The rearrangement joins TRBV27 to TRBJ1-5, with TRBD1 identical over 10 bases. Here the CDR3 reads CASSLSFGTGEVSNQPQHF. As DNA, the CDR3 is TGTGCCAGCAGTTTATCATTTGGGACAGGGGAGGTTAGCAATCAGCCCCAGCATTTT.